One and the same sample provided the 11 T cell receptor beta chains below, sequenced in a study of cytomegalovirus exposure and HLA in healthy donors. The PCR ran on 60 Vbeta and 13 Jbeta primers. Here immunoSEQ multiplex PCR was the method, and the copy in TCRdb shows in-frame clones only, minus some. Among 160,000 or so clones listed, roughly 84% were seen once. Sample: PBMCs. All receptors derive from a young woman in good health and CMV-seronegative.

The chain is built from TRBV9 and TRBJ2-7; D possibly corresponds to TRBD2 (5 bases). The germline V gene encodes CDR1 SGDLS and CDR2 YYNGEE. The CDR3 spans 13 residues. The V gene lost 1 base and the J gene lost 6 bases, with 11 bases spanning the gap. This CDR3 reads CASSVIPEVEQYF. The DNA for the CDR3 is TGTGCCAGCAGCGTAATTCCGGAGGTCGAGCAGTACTTC.

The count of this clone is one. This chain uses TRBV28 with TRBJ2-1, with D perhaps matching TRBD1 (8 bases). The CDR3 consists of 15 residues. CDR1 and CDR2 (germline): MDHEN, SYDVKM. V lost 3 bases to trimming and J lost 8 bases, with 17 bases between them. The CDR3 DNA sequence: TGTGCCAGCAGTTTTGCCGGACAGGGAGGGGATGAGCAGTTCTTC. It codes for CASSFAGQGGDEQFF.

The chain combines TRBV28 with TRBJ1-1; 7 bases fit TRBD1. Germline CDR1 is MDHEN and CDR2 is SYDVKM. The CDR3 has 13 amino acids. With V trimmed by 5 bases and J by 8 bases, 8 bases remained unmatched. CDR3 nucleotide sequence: TGTGCCAGCAGTGGTAGAGGGACAGCAGAAGCTTTCTTT. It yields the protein CASSGRGTAEAFF.

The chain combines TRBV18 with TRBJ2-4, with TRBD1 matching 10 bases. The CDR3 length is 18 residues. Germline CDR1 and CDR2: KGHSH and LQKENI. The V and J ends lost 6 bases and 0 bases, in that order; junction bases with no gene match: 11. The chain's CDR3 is CASSRGQGGTLAKNIQYF. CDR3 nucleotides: TGTGCCAGCTCTCGAGGACAGGGGGGTACTTTAGCCAAAAACATTCAGTACTTC.

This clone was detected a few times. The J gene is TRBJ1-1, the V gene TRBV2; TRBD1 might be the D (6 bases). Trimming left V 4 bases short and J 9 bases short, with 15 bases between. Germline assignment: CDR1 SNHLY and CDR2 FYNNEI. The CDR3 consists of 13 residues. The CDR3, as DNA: TGTGCCAGCAGTGCGGCCGGGGGGGCTCAAGCTTTCTTT. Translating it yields CASSAAGGAQAFF.

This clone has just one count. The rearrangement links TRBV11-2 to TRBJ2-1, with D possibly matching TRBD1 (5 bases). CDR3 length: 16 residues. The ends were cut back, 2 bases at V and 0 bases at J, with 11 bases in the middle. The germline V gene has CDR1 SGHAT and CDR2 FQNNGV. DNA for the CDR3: TGTGCCAGCAGCTTAAGACAGTCTAACTCCTACAATGAGCAGTTCTTC. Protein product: CASSLRQSNSYNEQFF. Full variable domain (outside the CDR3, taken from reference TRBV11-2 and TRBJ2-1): EAGVAQSPRYKIIEKRQSVAFWCNPISGHATLYWYQQILGQGPKLLIQFQNNGVVDDSQLPKDRFSAERLKGVDSTLKIQPAKLEDSAVYLCASSLRQSNSYNEQFFGPGTRLTVL.

The CDR3: CASTSFSSASGANVLTF. CDR3 in DNA: TGTGCCAGTACCTCTTTTTCTAGCGCCTCTGGGGCCAACGTCCTGACTTTC. The chain couples TRBV19 to TRBJ2-6; possible D gene TRBD2, 6 bases. The germline V and J ends were trimmed by 7 bases and 0 bases, with 16 bases remaining between them. Germline V CDR1 and CDR2: LNHDA, SQIVND (reference sequence). The CDR3 runs 17 residues.

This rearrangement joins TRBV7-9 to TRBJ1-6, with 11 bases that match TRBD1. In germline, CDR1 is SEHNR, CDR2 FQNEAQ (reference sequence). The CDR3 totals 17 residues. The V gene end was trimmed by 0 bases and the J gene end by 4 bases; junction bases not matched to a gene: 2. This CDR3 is CASSLAGTGGYNSPLHF. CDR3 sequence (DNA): TGTGCCAGCAGCTTAGCCGGGACAGGGGGTTATAATTCACCCCTCCACTTT.

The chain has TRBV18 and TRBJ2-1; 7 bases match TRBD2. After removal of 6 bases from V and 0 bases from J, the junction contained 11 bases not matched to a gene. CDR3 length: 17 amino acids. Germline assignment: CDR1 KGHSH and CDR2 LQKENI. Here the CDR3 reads CASSGGAGPRSYNEQFF. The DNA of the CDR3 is TGTGCCAGCTCCGGGGGAGCGGGGCCCCGCTCCTACAATGAGCAGTTCTTC.

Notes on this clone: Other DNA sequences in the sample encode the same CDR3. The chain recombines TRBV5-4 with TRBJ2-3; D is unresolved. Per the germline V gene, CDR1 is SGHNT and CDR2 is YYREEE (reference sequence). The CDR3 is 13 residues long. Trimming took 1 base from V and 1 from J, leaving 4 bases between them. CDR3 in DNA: TGTGCCAGCAGCTTGCGGGGCACAGATACGCAGTATTTT. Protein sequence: CASSLRGTDTQYF.

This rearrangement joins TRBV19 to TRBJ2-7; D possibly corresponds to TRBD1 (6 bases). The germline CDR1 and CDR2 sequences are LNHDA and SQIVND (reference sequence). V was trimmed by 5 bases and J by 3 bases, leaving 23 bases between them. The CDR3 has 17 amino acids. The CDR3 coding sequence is TGTGCCAGTAGTCCACAACGACAGGCTCGATCCGTCTACGAGCAGTACTTC. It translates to CASSPQRQARSVYEQYF. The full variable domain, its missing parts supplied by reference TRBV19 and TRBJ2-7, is DGGITQSPKYLFRKEGQNVTLSCEQNLNHDAMYWYRQDPGQGLRLIYYSQIVNDFQKGDIAEGYSVSREKKESFPLTVTSAQKNPTAFYLCASSPQRQARSVYEQYFGPGTRLTVT.